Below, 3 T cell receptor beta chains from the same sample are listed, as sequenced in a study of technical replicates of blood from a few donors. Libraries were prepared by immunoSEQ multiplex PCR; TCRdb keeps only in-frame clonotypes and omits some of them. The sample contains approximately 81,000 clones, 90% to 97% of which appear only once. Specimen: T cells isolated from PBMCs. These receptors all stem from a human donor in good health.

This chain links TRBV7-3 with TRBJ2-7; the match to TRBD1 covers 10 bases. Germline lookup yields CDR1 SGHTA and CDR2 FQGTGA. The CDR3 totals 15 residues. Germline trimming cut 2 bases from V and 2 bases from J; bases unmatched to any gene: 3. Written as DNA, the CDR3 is TGTGCCAGCAGCTTACAGGGACAGGGGACCTACGAGCAGTACTTC. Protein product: CASSLQGQGTYEQYF.

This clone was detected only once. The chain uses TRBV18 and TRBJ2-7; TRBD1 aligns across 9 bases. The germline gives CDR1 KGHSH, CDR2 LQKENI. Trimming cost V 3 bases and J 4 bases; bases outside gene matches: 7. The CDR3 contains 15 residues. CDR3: CASSPGNRGLYEQYF. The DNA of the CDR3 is TGTGCCAGCTCACCTGGAAACAGGGGGCTTTACGAGCAGTACTTC.

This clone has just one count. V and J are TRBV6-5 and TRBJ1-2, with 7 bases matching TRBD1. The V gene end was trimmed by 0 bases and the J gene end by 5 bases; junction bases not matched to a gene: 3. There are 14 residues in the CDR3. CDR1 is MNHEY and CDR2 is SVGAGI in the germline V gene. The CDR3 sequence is CASSYSAGGYGYTF. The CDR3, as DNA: TGTGCCAGCAGTTACTCGGCAGGGGGGTATGGCTACACCTTC.